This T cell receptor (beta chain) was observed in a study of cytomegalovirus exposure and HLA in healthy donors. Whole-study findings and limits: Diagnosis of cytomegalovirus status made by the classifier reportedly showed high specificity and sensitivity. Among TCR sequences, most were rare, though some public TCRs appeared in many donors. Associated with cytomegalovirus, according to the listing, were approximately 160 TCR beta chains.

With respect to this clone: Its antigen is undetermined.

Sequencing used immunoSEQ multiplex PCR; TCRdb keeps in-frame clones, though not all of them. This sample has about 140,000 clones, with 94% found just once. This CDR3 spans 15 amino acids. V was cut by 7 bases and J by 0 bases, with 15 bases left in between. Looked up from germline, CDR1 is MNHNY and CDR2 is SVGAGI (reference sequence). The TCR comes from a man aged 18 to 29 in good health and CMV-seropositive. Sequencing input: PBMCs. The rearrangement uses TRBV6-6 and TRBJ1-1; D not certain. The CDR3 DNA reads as TGTGCCAGCACCCTCGGAAGGCGGCTGAACACTGAAGCTTTCTTT. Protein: CASTLGRRLNTEAFF.